This TCR beta chain emerged from a study of patients and donors after allogeneic stem cell transplantation. This clonotype was counted many times. J lost 0 bases, V lost 5 bases, and 3 bases had no gene match. The CDR3 length is 15 residues. Germline CDR1 and CDR2: SEHNR and FQNEAQ (reference sequence). TCRdb ran MiXCR on the RT-PCR reads and lists one entry per CDR3 protein. The sample includes 87,000 or so distinct CDR3 sequences, roughly 4.9% of them seen just once. The J gene is TRBJ2-3, the V gene TRBV7-9; 9 nucleotides align to TRBD2. The sequence was obtained from a human donor who was either an allogeneic HSCT recipient or a stem cell or donor lymphocyte infusion donor (not recorded which). It is not recorded whose cells these are; they may come from a transplant donor. The sample was blood, either unsorted or a sorted T cell fraction (not recorded which). This CDR3 is CASSQTSGSTDTQYF. The DNA of the CDR3 is TGTGCCAGCAGCCAGACTAGCGGAAGCACAGATACGCAGTATTTT.